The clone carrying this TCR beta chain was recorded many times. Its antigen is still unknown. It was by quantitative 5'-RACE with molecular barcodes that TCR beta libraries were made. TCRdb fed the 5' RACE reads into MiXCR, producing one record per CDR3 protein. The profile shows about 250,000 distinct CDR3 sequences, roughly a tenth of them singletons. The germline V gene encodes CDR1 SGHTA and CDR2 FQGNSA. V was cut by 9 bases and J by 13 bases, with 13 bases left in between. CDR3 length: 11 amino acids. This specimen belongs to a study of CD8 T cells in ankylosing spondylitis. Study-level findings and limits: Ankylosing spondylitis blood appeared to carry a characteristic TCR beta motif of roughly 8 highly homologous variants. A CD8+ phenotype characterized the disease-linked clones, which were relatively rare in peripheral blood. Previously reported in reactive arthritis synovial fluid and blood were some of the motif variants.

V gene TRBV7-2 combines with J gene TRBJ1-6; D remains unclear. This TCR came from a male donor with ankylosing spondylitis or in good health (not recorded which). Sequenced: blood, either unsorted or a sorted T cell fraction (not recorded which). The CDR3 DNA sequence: TGTGCCAGTTCACTCAGTGGGCCCCTCCACTTT. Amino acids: CASSLSGPLHF.